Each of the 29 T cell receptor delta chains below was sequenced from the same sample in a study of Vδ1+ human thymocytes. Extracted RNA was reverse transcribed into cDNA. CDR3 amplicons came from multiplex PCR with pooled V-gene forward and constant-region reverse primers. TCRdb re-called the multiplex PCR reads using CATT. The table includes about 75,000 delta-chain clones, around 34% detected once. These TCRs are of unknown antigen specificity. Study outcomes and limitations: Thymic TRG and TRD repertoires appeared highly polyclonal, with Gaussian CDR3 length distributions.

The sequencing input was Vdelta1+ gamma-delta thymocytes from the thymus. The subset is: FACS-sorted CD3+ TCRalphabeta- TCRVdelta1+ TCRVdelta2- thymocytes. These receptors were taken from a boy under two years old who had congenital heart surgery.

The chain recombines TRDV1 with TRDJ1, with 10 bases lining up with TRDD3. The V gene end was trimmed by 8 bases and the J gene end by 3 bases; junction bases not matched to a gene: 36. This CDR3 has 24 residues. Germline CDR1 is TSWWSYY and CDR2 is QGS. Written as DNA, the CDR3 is TGTGCTCTTAGTCGACCGATAATATACTCTACTGTGTACTGGGGGATCCCTAAGGCCGATAAACTCATCTTT. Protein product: CALSRPIIYSTVYWGIPKADKLIF.

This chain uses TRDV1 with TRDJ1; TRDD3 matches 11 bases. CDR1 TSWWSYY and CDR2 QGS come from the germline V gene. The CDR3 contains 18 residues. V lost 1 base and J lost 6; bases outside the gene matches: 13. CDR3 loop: CALGEQPPPYWGIYKLIF. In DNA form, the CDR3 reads TGTGCTCTTGGGGAACAACCTCCTCCGTACTGGGGGATATATAAACTCATCTTT.

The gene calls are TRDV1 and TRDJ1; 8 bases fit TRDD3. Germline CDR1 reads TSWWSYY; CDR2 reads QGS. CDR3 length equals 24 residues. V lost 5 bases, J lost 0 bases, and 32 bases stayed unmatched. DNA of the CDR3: TGTGCTCTTGGGACCCCCTCCTTCCCGTTACACTTACTGGGGGTACGAGGGTACACCGATAAACTCATCTTT. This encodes CALGTPSFPLHLLGVRGYTDKLIF.

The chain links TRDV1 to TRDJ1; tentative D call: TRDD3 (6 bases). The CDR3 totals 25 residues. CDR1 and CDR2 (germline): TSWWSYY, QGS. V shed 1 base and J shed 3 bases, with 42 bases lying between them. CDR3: CALGEHTYSLVPPFHWDHRPDKLIF. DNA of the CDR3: TGTGCTCTTGGGGAACACACATACTCTCTTGTTCCCCCATTTCACTGGGACCACCGGCCCGATAAACTCATCTTT.

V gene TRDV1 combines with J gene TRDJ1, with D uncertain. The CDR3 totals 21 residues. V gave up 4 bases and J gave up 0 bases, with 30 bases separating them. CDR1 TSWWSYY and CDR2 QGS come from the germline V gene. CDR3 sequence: CALGGILATRVRLENTDKLIF. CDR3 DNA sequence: TGTGCTCTTGGGGGGATCTTGGCTACCCGAGTACGTCTGGAGAACACCGATAAACTCATCTTT.

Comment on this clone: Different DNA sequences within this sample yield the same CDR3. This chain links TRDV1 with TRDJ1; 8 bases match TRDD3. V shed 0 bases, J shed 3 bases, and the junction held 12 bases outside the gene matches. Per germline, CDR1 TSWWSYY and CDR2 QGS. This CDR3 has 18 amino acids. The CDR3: CALGELLSSGIPADKLIF. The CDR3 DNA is TGTGCTCTTGGGGAACTCCTGTCCTCGGGGATACCGGCCGATAAACTCATCTTT.

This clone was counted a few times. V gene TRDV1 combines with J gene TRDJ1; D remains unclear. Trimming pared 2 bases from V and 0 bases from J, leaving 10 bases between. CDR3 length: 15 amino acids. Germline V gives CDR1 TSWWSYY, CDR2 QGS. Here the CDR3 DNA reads TGTGCTCTTGGGGAAGGAGAAACCGACACCGATAAACTCATCTTT. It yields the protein CALGEGETDTDKLIF.

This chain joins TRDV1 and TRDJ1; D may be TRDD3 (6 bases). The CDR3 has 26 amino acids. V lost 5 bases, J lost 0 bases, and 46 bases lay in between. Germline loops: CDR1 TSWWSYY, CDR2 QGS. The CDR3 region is CALGNSLPSPYGGDIKIPSYTDKLIF. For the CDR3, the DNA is TGTGCTCTTGGGAACTCCCTACCTTCGCCCTACGGGGGGGACATCAAAATACCCTCGTACACCGATAAACTCATCTTT.

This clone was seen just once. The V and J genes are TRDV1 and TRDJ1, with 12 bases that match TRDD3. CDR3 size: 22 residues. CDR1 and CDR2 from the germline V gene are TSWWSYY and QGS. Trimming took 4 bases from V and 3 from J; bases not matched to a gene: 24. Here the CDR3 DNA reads TGTGCTCTTGGGGTCCAGGCCTTCTCTGCGGGTTGGCTGGGGGATACGCCCGATAAACTCATCTTT. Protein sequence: CALGVQAFSAGWLGDTPDKLIF.

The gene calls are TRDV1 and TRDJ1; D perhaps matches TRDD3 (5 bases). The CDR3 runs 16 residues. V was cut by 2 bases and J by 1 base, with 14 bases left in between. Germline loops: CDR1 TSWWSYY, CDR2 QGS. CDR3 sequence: CALGESRGPCTDKLIF. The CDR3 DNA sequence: TGTGCTCTTGGGGAAAGCAGGGGACCATGCACCGATAAACTCATCTTT.

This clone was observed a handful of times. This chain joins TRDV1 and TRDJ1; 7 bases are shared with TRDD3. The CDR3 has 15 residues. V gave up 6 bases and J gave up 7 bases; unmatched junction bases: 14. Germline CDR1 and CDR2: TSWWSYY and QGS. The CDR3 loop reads CALGPYSGDSGKLIF. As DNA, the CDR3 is TGTGCTCTTGGTCCCTACTCGGGGGATTCAGGTAAACTCATCTTT.

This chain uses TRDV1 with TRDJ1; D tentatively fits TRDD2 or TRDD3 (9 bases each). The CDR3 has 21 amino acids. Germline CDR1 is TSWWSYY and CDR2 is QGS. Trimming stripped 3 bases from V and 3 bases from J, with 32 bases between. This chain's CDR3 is CALGEIPSYVSGGFPPDKLIF. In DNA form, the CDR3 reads TGTGCTCTTGGGGAGATTCCTTCCTACGTTTCTGGGGGATTCCCCCCCGATAAACTCATCTTT.

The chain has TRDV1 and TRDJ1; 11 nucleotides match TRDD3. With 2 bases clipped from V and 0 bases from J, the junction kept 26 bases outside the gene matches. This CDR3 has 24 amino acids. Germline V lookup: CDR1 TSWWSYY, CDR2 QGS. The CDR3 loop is CALGEKWIRRGFPTGGYNTDKLIF. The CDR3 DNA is TGTGCTCTTGGGGAAAAGTGGATCCGTCGGGGGTTCCCCACTGGGGGATATAACACCGATAAACTCATCTTT.

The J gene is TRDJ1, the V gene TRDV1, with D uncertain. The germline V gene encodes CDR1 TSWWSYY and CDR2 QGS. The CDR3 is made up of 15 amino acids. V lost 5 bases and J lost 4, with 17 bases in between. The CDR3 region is CALGPCPRTYDKLIF. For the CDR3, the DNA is TGTGCTCTTGGGCCCTGCCCCCGGACCTACGATAAACTCATCTTT.

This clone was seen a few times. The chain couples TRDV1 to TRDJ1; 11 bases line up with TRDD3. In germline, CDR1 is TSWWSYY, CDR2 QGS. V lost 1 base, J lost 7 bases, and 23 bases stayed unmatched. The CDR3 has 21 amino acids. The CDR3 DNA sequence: TGTGCTCTTGGGGAACACTTGACTACCAGGGTACTGGGGGATAGATGTGTTAAACTCATCTTT. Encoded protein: CALGEHLTTRVLGDRCVKLIF.

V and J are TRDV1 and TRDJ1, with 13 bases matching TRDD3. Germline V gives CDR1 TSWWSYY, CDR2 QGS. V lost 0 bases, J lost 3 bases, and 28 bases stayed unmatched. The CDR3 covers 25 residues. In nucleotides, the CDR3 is TGTGCTCTTGGGGAACTCTCCTACGAGGGTCCTCCCTACTGGGGGATACGTCGTTTCGCCGATAAACTCATCTTT. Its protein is CALGELSYEGPPYWGIRRFADKLIF.

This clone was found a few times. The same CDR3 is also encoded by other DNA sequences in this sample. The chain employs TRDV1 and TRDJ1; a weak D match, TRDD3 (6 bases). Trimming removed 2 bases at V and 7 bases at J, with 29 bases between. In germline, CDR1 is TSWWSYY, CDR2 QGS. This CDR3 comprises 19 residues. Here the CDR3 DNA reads TGTGCTCTTGGGGAAACCCGGGGCTTCGTCCGGTACTGGGAAGGTAAACTCATCTTT. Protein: CALGETRGFVRYWEGKLIF.

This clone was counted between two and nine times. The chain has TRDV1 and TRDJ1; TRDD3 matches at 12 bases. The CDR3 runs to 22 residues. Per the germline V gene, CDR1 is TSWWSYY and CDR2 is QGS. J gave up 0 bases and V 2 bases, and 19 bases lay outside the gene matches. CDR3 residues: CALGEATTEYWGIPLYTDKLIF. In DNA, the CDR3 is TGTGCTCTTGGGGAAGCTACAACGGAATACTGGGGGATACCATTGTACACCGATAAACTCATCTTT.

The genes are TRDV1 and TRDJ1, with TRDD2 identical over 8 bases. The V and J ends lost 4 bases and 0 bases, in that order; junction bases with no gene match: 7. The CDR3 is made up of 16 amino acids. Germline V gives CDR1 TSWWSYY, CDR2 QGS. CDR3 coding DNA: TGTGCTCTTGGGGCTTCCTACGTGGGGAACACCGATAAACTCATCTTT. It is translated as CALGASYVGNTDKLIF.

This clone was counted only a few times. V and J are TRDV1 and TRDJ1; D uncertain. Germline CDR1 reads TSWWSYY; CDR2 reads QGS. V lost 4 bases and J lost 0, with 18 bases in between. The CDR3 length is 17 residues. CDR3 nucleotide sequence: TGTGCTCTTGGGGGACCCTCCGGACCACTGTACACCGATAAACTCATCTTT. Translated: CALGGPSGPLYTDKLIF.

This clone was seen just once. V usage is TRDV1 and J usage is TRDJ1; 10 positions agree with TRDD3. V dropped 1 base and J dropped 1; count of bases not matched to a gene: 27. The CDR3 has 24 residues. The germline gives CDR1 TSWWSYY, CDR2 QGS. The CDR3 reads CALGEPRCQDPRGWGIITTDKLIF. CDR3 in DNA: TGTGCTCTTGGGGAACCCAGATGTCAGGACCCAAGGGGCTGGGGGATAATCACCACCGATAAACTCATCTTT.

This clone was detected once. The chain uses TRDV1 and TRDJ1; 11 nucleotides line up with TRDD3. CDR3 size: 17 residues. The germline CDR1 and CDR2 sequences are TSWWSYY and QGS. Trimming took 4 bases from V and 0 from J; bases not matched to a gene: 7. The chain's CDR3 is CALGVPGGYSYTDKLIF. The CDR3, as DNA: TGTGCTCTTGGGGTACCTGGGGGATACTCGTACACCGATAAACTCATCTTT.

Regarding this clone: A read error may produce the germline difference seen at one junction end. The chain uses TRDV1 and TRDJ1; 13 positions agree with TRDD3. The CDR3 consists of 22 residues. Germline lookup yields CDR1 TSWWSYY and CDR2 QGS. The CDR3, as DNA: TGTGCTCTTGGGGATCCCACCGCACAGGCGGCGACTGGGGGATACGCCACCAATAAACTCATCTTT. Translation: CALGDPTAQAATGGYATNKLIF.

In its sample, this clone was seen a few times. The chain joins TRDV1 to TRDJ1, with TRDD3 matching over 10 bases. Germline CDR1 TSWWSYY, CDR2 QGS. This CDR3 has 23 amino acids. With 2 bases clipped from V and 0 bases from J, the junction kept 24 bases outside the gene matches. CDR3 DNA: TGTGCTCTTGGGGAATATTCCGCACGTGGGGGATACTTACGTCCCTGGTACACCGATAAACTCATCTTT. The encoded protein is CALGEYSARGGYLRPWYTDKLIF.

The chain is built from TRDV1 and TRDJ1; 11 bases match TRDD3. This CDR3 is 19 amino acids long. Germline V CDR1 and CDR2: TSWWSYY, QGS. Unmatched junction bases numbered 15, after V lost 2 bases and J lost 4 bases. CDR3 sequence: CALGEIPLFRTGGYDKLIF. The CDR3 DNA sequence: TGTGCTCTTGGGGAAATTCCCCTATTTCGTACTGGGGGATACGATAAACTCATCTTT.

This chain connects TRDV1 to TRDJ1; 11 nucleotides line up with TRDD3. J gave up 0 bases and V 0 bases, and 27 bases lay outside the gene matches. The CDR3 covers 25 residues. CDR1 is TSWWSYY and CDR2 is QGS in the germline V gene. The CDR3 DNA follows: TGTGCTCTTGGGGAACTTCCGGCCCTAACCTTCCTAATACTGGGGGATAGAGCGTACACCGATAAACTCATCTTT. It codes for CALGELPALTFLILGDRAYTDKLIF.

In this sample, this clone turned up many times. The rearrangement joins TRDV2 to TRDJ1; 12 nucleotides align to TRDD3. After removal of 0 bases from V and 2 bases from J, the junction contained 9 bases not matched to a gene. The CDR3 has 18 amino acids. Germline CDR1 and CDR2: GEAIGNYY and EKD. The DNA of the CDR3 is TGTGCCTGTGACACCATCACTGGGGGATACCGCTTAACCGATAAACTCATCTTT. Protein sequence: CACDTITGGYRLTDKLIF.

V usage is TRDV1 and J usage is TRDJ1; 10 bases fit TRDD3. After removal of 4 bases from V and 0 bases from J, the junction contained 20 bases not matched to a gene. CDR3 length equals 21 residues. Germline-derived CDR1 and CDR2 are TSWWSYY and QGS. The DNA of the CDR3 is TGTGCTCTTGGGGGACCCGGGGGGTACTGGGGGATTGGTCCCGACACCGATAAACTCATCTTT. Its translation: CALGGPGGYWGIGPDTDKLIF.

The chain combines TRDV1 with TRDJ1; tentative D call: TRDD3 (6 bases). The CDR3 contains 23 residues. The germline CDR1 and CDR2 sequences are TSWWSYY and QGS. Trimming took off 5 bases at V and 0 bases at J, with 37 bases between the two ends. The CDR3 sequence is CALGSRLPIRSTPRTAYTDKLIF. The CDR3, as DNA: TGTGCTCTTGGGTCGCGCCTCCCGATACGAAGTACCCCGCGTACCGCCTACACCGATAAACTCATCTTT.